Below, 9 T cell receptor beta chains from the same sample are listed, as sequenced in a study of cytomegalovirus exposure and HLA in healthy donors (dated by TCRdb to 2016 to 2017). Library preparation used the immunoSEQ multiplex PCR assay. For the multiplex PCR, a mixture combining 60 forward primers for TCR Vbeta segments and 13 reverse primers for TCR Jbeta segments was used. TCRdb holds this immuneACCESS table with in-frame rearrangements only. Some clones are missing; in checked studies, unresolved V genes explain under half, and the rest has no known cause. Within this sample are about 95,000 clones, with around 79% of them counted one time only. Together, the top ten hold roughly 4.5% of the sample. The specimen sequenced was PBMCs. The receptors were sampled from a woman aged 40 to 50 in good health and CMV-seronegative.

The genes are TRBV7-9 and TRBJ1-5; a weak D match, TRBD1 (5 bases). The CDR3 is 16 amino acids. Germline CDR1 is SEHNR and CDR2 is FQNEAQ (reference sequence). The germline V and J ends were trimmed by 5 bases and 2 bases, with 16 bases remaining between them. The CDR3 coding sequence is TGTGCCAGCAGCCTAGGGACTAATTATGGCAATCAGCCCCAGCATTTT. Protein product: CASSLGTNYGNQPQHF.

This rearrangement joins TRBV4-1 to TRBJ1-6; D is ambiguous. The CDR3 extends over 17 amino acids. The V end lost 0 bases, the J end lost 0 bases, and 9 bases lay between the germline ends. The germline V gene has CDR1 MGHRA and CDR2 YSYEKL. The CDR3 coding sequence is TGCGCCAGCAGCCAAGATTTTCTTAGCTCCTATAATTCACCCCTCCACTTT. Encoded protein: CASSQDFLSSYNSPLHF.

This clone has just one count. This sequence joins TRBV9 and TRBJ2-2; maybe TRBD1 (7 bases). Trimming stripped 3 bases from V and 4 bases from J, with 13 bases between. In germline, CDR1 is SGDLS, CDR2 YYNGEE. This CDR3 is 15 amino acids long. For the CDR3, the DNA is TGTGCCAGCAGCGGGCGGGACAGCCGCACCGGGGAGCTGTTTTTT. It is translated as CASSGRDSRTGELFF.

V is TRBV4-3 and J is TRBJ2-3; 14 bases fit TRBD2. The CDR3 spans 17 residues. The trim removed 5 bases at V and 0 bases at J, leaving 4 bases unmatched. Germline CDR1 reads LGHNA; CDR2 reads YSLEER. In DNA form, the CDR3 reads TGCGCCAGCAGCTGGGGACTAGCGGGGGAAAGCACAGATACGCAGTATTTT. The encoded protein is CASSWGLAGESTDTQYF.

The chain is built from TRBV7-8 and TRBJ1-1; D is unclear. V gave up 1 base and J gave up 3 bases, with 9 bases separating them. Germline V CDR1 and CDR2: SGHVS, FQNEAQ. This CDR3 has 14 amino acids. DNA of the CDR3: TGTGCCAGCAGCTTAGGGGCATCCCACACTGAAGCTTTCTTT. Residues: CASSLGASHTEAFF.

This CDR3 is CATSREQGVTEAFF. The CDR3 bases are TGTGCCACCAGCAGGGAACAGGGGGTGACTGAAGCTTTCTTT. V and J are TRBV15 and TRBJ1-1; TRBD1 matches at 8 bases. The J segment lost 5 bases and the V segment lost 3 bases, leaving 5 bases of the junction unmatched. Looked up from germline, CDR1 is LNHNV and CDR2 is YYDKDF (reference sequence). The CDR3 totals 14 residues. Variable domain in full (rest from reference TRBV15 and TRBJ1-1): DAMVIQNPRYQVTQFGKPVTLSCSQTLNHNVMYWYQQKSSQAPKLLFHYYDKDFNNEADTPDNFQSRRPNTSFCFLDIRSPGLGDTAMYLCATSREQGVTEAFFGQGTRLTVV.

The chain couples TRBV27 to TRBJ2-7; 9 nucleotides match TRBD1. Losses at the gene ends were 5 bases for V and 3 bases for J; bases not matched to a gene: 2. Germline CDR1 MNHEY, CDR2 SMNVEV (reference sequence). The CDR3 runs 13 residues. CDR3: CASSAGQGYEQYF. DNA for the CDR3: TGTGCCAGCAGTGCGGGACAGGGCTACGAGCAGTACTTC.

This chain uses TRBV14 with TRBJ1-1; no clear D gene. The germline V gene has CDR1 SGHDN and CDR2 FVKESK. Trimming pared 4 bases from V and 4 bases from J, leaving 10 bases between. This CDR3 has 13 amino acids. The CDR3, as DNA: TGTGCCAGCAGCCCTAACCCCGTCACTGAAGCTTTCTTT. The encoded protein is CASSPNPVTEAFF.

The chain is built from TRBV15 and TRBJ1-6; 12 bases are a match to TRBD1. This CDR3 is 18 amino acids long. CDR1 LNHNV and CDR2 YYDKDF come from the germline V gene (reference sequence). J lost 9 bases, V lost 2 bases, and 11 bases had no gene match. The CDR3 loop is CATSRTALRGQGASPLHF. The CDR3 DNA follows: TGTGCCACCAGCAGAACAGCGTTAAGGGGACAGGGGGCTTCACCCCTCCACTTT.